Following are 10 T cell receptor beta chains from one sample sequenced in a study of cytomegalovirus exposure and HLA in healthy donors. PCR involved 60 Vbeta and 13 Jbeta primers. Measured with immunoSEQ multiplex PCR; TCRdb has only the in-frame clones, and not every one. This specimen shows roughly 80,000 clones; the ten leading clones hold approximately 1%. Sequencing used PBMCs. Source of these receptors: a woman under 40 in good health and CMV-seronegative.

The chain joins TRBV30 to TRBJ2-1; 8 bases fit TRBD1. V dropped 4 bases and J dropped 3; count of bases not matched to a gene: 11. The length of the CDR3 is 16 residues. The V gene's germline CDR1 is GTSNPN and CDR2 SVGIG (reference sequence). CDR3 sequence: CAWKGNDRGRYNEQFF. DNA for the CDR3: TGTGCCTGGAAGGGAAATGACAGGGGACGCTACAATGAGCAGTTCTTC.

The chain links TRBV6-1 to TRBJ2-7, with TRBD2 as a possible D gene (5 bases). CDR1 is MNHNS and CDR2 is SASEGT in the germline V gene. The CDR3 runs to 12 residues. Trimming pared 5 bases from V and 3 bases from J, leaving 8 bases between. CDR3 region: CASSPRGYEQYF. CDR3 nucleotides: TGTGCCAGCAGTCCCCGGGGCTACGAGCAGTACTTC.

This chain links TRBV19 with TRBJ2-3, with D tentatively TRBD2 (6 bases). The CDR3 covers 13 residues. The V and J ends lost 6 bases and 1 base respectively, with 8 bases between them. Germline V gene sequence: CDR1 LNHDA, CDR2 SQIVND (reference sequence). The CDR3 loop is CASSSSGTDTQYF. In DNA, the CDR3 is TGTGCCAGTAGCTCTAGCGGCACAGATACGCAGTATTTT.

The rearrangement links TRBV28 to TRBJ1-2; D perhaps matches TRBD1 (5 bases). This CDR3 is built from 15 residues. The germline gives CDR1 MDHEN, CDR2 SYDVKM. Trimming removed 4 bases at V and 6 bases at J, with 18 bases between. Here the CDR3 reads CASSSGGARGDGYTF. In DNA, the CDR3 is TGTGCCAGCAGTTCCGGCGGGGCCCGGGGTGATGGCTACACCTTC.

This chain connects TRBV19 to TRBJ1-1; 7 positions match TRBD1. Germline V gene sequence: CDR1 LNHDA, CDR2 SQIVND (reference sequence). The junction had 8 bases not matched to a gene; V was cut back by 6 bases and J by 1 base. This CDR3 has 15 amino acids. CDR3 coding DNA: TGTGCCAGTAGACCTACAGGGGCGAGGAACACTGAAGCTTTCTTT. It codes for CASRPTGARNTEAFF.

This rearrangement joins TRBV25-1 to TRBJ2-7; 7 nucleotides align to TRBD1. J gave up 5 bases and V 5 bases, and 6 bases lay outside the gene matches. From germline, CDR1 is MGHDK and CDR2 SYGVNS. CDR3 length: 13 residues. The CDR3 spells CASSKGGGDEQYF. CDR3 coding DNA: TGTGCCAGCAGTAAAGGGGGCGGAGACGAGCAGTACTTC.

This chain joins TRBV7-2 and TRBJ1-1; D uncertain. The CDR3 extends over 14 amino acids. From germline, CDR1 is SGHTA and CDR2 FQGNSA. V lost 1 base and J 7 bases, leaving 13 bases between the germline ends. CDR3 nucleotides: TGTGCCAGCAGCTTAGACGCAGGCTTCAGTGAAGCTTTCTTT. Residues: CASSLDAGFSEAFF.

The V and J genes are TRBV29-1 and TRBJ2-1; 10 nucleotides agree with TRBD2. The CDR3 is made up of 14 amino acids. J was trimmed by 3 bases and V by 6 bases; bases with no gene match: 5. Per the germline V gene, CDR1 is SQVTM and CDR2 is ANQGSEA. Here the CDR3 DNA reads TGCAGCGTCCCCGGGACTAGCGTCTACAATGAGCAGTTCTTC. Its protein product is CSVPGTSVYNEQFF.

This CDR3 is CASSSTANYNEQFF. For the CDR3, the DNA is TGTGCCAGCAGCTCGACAGCTAACTACAATGAGCAGTTCTTC. The chain couples TRBV5-6 to TRBJ2-1; D perhaps matches TRBD1 (5 bases). V lost 3 bases and J lost 3, with 10 bases in between. Germline V gene data show CDR1 as SGHDT and CDR2 as YYEEEE. The CDR3 spans 14 residues.

In DNA, the CDR3 is TGTGCCAGCAGCTTTGGGGGACTCCTAGAGACCCAGTACTTC. Translation: CASSFGGLLETQYF. The chain carries TRBV7-6 and TRBJ2-5; tentatively, D is TRBD2 (6 bases). From germline, CDR1 is SGHVS and CDR2 FNYEAQ. Deletions cut 3 bases from V and 4 bases from J, with 12 bases between. This CDR3 spans 14 amino acids.